This T cell receptor beta chain derives from a study of T cells in Graves' hyperthyroidism and ophthalmopathy. For the study at large: Peripheral blood was secured at the point of initial diagnosis, before any treatment. Points from the study as a whole: Most thyroid clonotypes expanded above 0.001 were also detected in blood. It was a median approximately 6.9 months before onset that the model predicted ophthalmopathy.

Researchers amplified the TCR beta CDR3 regions from RNA transcripts. First-round RT-PCR of the TCR CDR3 relied on the HTBI primer set. TCRdb recomputed calls from the multiplex PCR reads with MiXCR, one row per CDR3 protein. The table records 300,000 to 450,000 distinct CDR3 sequences, around 14% of them present only once. This clonotype was recorded at least ten times. Its specificity is not known. Trimming pared 6 bases from V and 7 bases from J, leaving 18 bases between. The germline gives CDR1 KGHSH, CDR2 LQKENI. The CDR3 has 14 residues. Each patient was aged 18 to 65 and had newly diagnosed hyperthyroidism of under 2 months' duration.

This receptor was obtained from a woman in her twenties or thirties with Graves' hyperthyroidism. Source material: blood. The V call is TRBV18, the J call TRBJ1-1, with a weak D call TRBD1 (5 bases). CDR3 sequence (DNA): TGTGCCAGCTCGTATACTCAGGGTCAGGGTGAAGCTTTCTTT. Its protein is CASSYTQGQGEAFF.